This entry lists 31 T cell receptor beta chains sequenced from one sample in a study of regulatory T cells in long-lasting Graves disease (dated by TCRdb to about 2021). The time point label, read with the paper, signifies: persistent/refractory GD, antithyroid drugs over 5 years with positive TRAb. For both TCR sequencing and RNA sequencing, RNA was extracted from PBMCs using TRIzol. The library relied on multiplex PCR. Reads for this sample came from an Illumina HiSeq 4000. iRepertoire HTBI primers and Arm-PCR amplification of CDR3 regions were used to construct TCR beta libraries. Starting from the raw public reads, TCRdb applied fastp trimming at Q25, assembled clones with MiXCR and retained in-frame beta chains. Rows merge per CDR3 protein into single entries with the most common DNA and genes. Here the sample has 420,000 or so distinct CDR3 sequences; about 25% occur a single time. The top ten clonotypes cover about 27% of the sample.

The sample consisted of peripheral blood mononuclear cells (PBMCs), taken when the disease was refractory, from a patient treated with antithyroid drugs. The receptors come from a female donor with Graves disease.

Concerning this clonotype: Since a much larger clone is just one base distant, this may be a read error. The chain combines TRBV6-5 with TRBJ1-1, with D hard to call. The V gene lost 2 bases and the J gene lost 0 bases, with 4 bases spanning the gap. The CDR3 covers 13 residues. The germline V gene has CDR1 MNHEY and CDR2 SVGAGI. The CDR3 sequence: CASSYQVNTEAFF. CDR3 sequence (DNA): TGTGCCAGCAGTTACCAGGTGAACACTGAAGCTTTCTTT.

This clonotype was seen a handful of times. The chain employs TRBV29-1 and TRBJ2-5; 10 positions agree with TRBD2. V shed 7 bases, J shed 1 base, and the junction held 6 bases outside the gene matches. The CDR3 consists of 14 residues. Germline CDR1 is SQVTM and CDR2 is ANQGSEA. The CDR3 region has the DNA TGCAGCGCCGGACTAGCGGAACGCCAAGAGACCCAGTACTTC. Translation gives CSAGLAERQETQYF.

V gene TRBV18 combines with J gene TRBJ1-6; tentatively, D is TRBD1 (5 bases). The CDR3 has 15 residues. CDR1 is KGHSH and CDR2 is LQKENI in the germline V gene. Deletions cut 4 bases from V and 8 bases from J, with 15 bases between. The CDR3, as DNA: TGTGCCAGCTCACATGACAGCATTCGGGATTCACCCCTCCACTTT. This codes for CASSHDSIRDSPLHF.

This clonotype was observed at least ten times. The CDR3 loop reads CASSYRVGTEAFF. DNA of the CDR3: TGTGCCAGCAGCTACAGGGTTGGTACTGAAGCTTTCTTT. The chain couples TRBV2 to TRBJ1-1; TRBD1 is a possible D gene (6 bases). This CDR3 has 13 amino acids. Germline CDR1 and CDR2: SNHLY and FYNNEI. V was trimmed by 6 bases and J by 5 bases, leaving 13 bases between them.

This clonotype was detected many times. The DNA of the CDR3 is TGTGCCAGCAGCCCCCCGGCAGGGCGATACGAGCAGTACTTC. Its translation is CASSPPAGRYEQYF. J is TRBJ2-7 and V is TRBV28, with D perhaps matching TRBD1 (5 bases). Germline CDR1 is MDHEN and CDR2 is SYDVKM. Trimming took 6 bases from V and 4 from J, leaving 16 bases between them. The CDR3 has 14 amino acids.

This clonotype has at least ten counts. V is TRBV29-1 and J is TRBJ1-1, with a tentative D call TRBD1 (5 bases). The CDR3 has 12 residues. The germline V gene has CDR1 SQVTM and CDR2 ANQGSEA. Trimming took 4 bases from V and 5 from J, leaving 11 bases between them. DNA for the CDR3: TGCAGCGTTGGAAAAGGGGAAACTGAAGCTTTCTTT. Protein product: CSVGKGETEAFF.

This clonotype was recorded many times. The chain couples TRBV19 to TRBJ2-5; 8 bases are a match to TRBD1. This CDR3 region has 15 residues. Germline CDR1 is LNHDA and CDR2 is SQIVND (reference sequence). Trimming took 1 base from V and 1 from J; bases not matched to a gene: 2. DNA of the CDR3: TGTGCCAGTAGTATAGGGGGACAGGCCCAAGAGACCCAGTACTTC. Its translation is CASSIGGQAQETQYF.

V and J are TRBV18 and TRBJ1-5, with 8 bases that match TRBD1. CDR3 size: 14 residues. Germline CDR1 reads KGHSH; CDR2 reads LQKENI. V shed 5 bases, J shed 4 bases, and the junction held 4 bases outside the gene matches. The DNA for the CDR3 is TGTGCCAGCTCAGAGACAGGGGATAATCAGCCCCAGCATTTT. It translates to CASSETGDNQPQHF. Full variable domain (rest looked up from reference TRBV18 and TRBJ1-5): NAGVMQNPRHLVRRRGQEARLRCSPMKGHSHVYWYRQLPEEGLKFMVYLQKENIIDESGMPKERFSAEFPKEGPSILRIQQVVRGDSAAYFCASSETGDNQPQHFGDGTRLSIL.

The chain recombines TRBV20-1 with TRBJ2-1; 14 positions match TRBD2. V shed 4 bases and J 7 bases; nucleotides not matched to a gene: 3. This CDR3 region has 14 residues. Germline V gene data show CDR1 as DFQATT and CDR2 as SNEGSKA (reference sequence). Written as DNA, the CDR3 is TGCAGTGCTATCGGGACTAGCGGGAGTAATGAGCAGTTCTTC. Its translation: CSAIGTSGSNEQFF.

This clonotype was counted only a few times. The J gene is TRBJ2-4, the V gene TRBV6-1, with a tentative D call TRBD1 (7 bases). The germline V and J ends were trimmed by 6 bases and 3 bases, with 15 bases remaining between them. CDR1 is MNHNS and CDR2 is SASEGT in the germline V gene. The CDR3 has 15 residues. CDR3 coding DNA: TGTGCCAGCAGCTCAGGGGGAGGAGGCAAAAACATTCAGTACTTC. The encoded protein is CASSSGGGGKNIQYF.

This clonotype was found a few times. The genes are TRBV28 and TRBJ1-1, with a tentative D call TRBD1 (5 bases). Germline loops: CDR1 MDHEN, CDR2 SYDVKM. This CDR3 is built from 15 residues. Trimming cost V 5 bases and J 1 base, with 14 bases left between them. CDR3 sequence (DNA): TGTGCCAGCAGTATCTCCCGACAGACGAACACTGAAGCTTTCTTT. Its protein is CASSISRQTNTEAFF.

J is TRBJ2-7 and V is TRBV27; 9 nucleotides agree with TRBD2. Per the germline V gene, CDR1 is MNHEY and CDR2 is SMNVEV (reference sequence). With 3 bases clipped from V and 5 bases from J, the junction kept 5 bases outside the gene matches. The CDR3 has 14 residues. In DNA form, the CDR3 reads TGTGCCAGCAGTTTCGGTCTAGCGGGAAACGAGCAGTACTTC. Its translation is CASSFGLAGNEQYF.

This clonotype was observed a handful of times. This sequence joins TRBV30 and TRBJ1-1; a possible D gene is TRBD1 (5 bases). V lost 5 bases and J lost 4, with 11 bases in between. Germline lookup yields CDR1 GTSNPN and CDR2 SVGIG (reference sequence). The CDR3 spans 12 residues. As DNA, the CDR3 is TGTGCCTGGGGAGGGCAGGGCACTGAAGCTTTCTTT. Translated, it gives CAWGGQGTEAFF.

This clonotype was detected many times. V gene TRBV2 combines with J gene TRBJ2-5, with D uncertain. Germline CDR1 is SNHLY and CDR2 is FYNNEI. The CDR3 is made up of 12 amino acids. Trimming pared 4 bases from V and 3 bases from J, leaving 6 bases between. The CDR3 spells CASSGDEETQYF. For the CDR3, the DNA is TGTGCCAGCAGTGGCGACGAAGAGACCCAGTACTTC.

This clonotype appeared many times. The chain joins TRBV6-2 or TRBV6-3 to TRBJ2-7; 7 nucleotides line up with TRBD2. The germline gives CDR1 MNHEY, CDR2 SVGEGT. After removal of 2 bases from V and 4 bases from J, the junction contained 8 bases not matched to a gene. The CDR3 contains 15 residues. This chain's CDR3 is CASSYVASGIYEQYF. The CDR3 nucleotides read TGTGCCAGCAGTTACGTGGCTAGCGGCATTTACGAGCAGTACTTC.

This rearrangement joins TRBV7-8 to TRBJ1-5; the D gene is possibly TRBD1 (6 bases). Between the trimmed V and J ends, which lost 5 bases and 7 bases, there was a span of 21 bases. Germline CDR1 reads SGHVS; CDR2 reads FQNEAQ. This CDR3 has 16 residues. The CDR3 region has the DNA TGTGCCAGCAGCCCTTATGAAGGGGGGGGCAGGCAGCCCCAGCATTTT. Translation gives CASSPYEGGGRQPQHF. The variable domain in full, completed from reference TRBV7-8 and TRBJ1-5, reads GAGVSQSPRYKVAKRGQDVALRCDPISGHVSLFWYQQALGQGPEFLTYFQNEAQLDKSGLPSDRFFAERPEGSVSTLKIQRTQQEDSAVYLCASSPYEGGGRQPQHFGDGTRLSIL.

This chain uses TRBV6-1 with TRBJ1-2; 7 bases agree with TRBD1. Germline V gene sequence: CDR1 MNHNS, CDR2 SASEGT. The CDR3 is made up of 13 amino acids. Trimming cost V 5 bases and J 7 bases; bases outside gene matches: 7. CDR3 region: CASSRGQVGGYTF. The CDR3 nucleotides read TGTGCCAGCAGTCGCGGACAGGTCGGTGGCTACACCTTC.

This clonotype has just a few counts. The gene calls are TRBV20-1 and TRBJ1-1, with D unclear. Between the trimmed V and J ends, which lost 3 bases and 1 base, there was a span of 9 bases. Germline-derived CDR1 and CDR2 are DFQATT and SNEGSKA (reference sequence). The CDR3 loop spans 13 amino acids. The CDR3 DNA is TGCAGTGCTAGTGCAAGAAGGAACACTGAAGCTTTCTTT. As protein: CSASARRNTEAFF.

A word on this clonotype: The germline gene is not matched at one end of the junction; a read error may be the cause. The CDR3 DNA sequence: TGTACCACCAGTGACTCCCAATTGACAGTCCTCGGGGAGCTGTTTTTT. It specifies CTTSDSQLTVLGELFF. The chain joins TRBV24-1 to TRBJ2-2; a weak D match, TRBD1 (5 bases). Germline values: CDR1 KGHDR, CDR2 SFDVKD. CDR3 length: 16 amino acids.

The CDR3 is CASSLRLDRGREQYF. The CDR3 DNA reads TGCGCCAGCAGCTTAAGACTAGACAGGGGTAGGGAGCAGTACTTC. This chain links TRBV5-1 with TRBJ2-7, with 8 bases matching TRBD1. Germline trimming cut 2 bases from V and 7 bases from J; bases unmatched to any gene: 11. The CDR3 totals 15 residues. Germline lookup yields CDR1 SGHRS and CDR2 YFSETQ. The whole variable domain, remainder taken from reference TRBV5-1 and TRBJ2-7, is KAGVTQTPRYLIKTRGQQVTLSCSPISGHRSVSWYQQTPGQGLQFLFEYFSETQRNKGNFPGRFSGRQFSNSRSEMNVSTLELGDSALYLCASSLRLDRGREQYFGPGTRLTVT.

The chain employs TRBV30 and TRBJ1-2; no reliable D call. V gave up 3 bases and J gave up 4 bases, with 15 bases separating them. The CDR3 length is 14 residues. CDR1 is GTSNPN, CDR2 SVGIG, per germline (reference sequence). CDR3 loop: CAWRTLGASYGYTF. Written as DNA, the CDR3 is TGTGCCTGGAGAACCCTCGGTGCCAGCTATGGCTACACCTTC.

A word on this clonotype: A read error is possible here, since a much larger clone lies one base away. The chain uses TRBV3-1 and TRBJ2-7; D is ambiguous. The CDR3 contains 12 residues. The germline CDR1 and CDR2 sequences are LGHDT and YNNKEL (reference sequence). Trimming pared 1 base from V and 1 base from J, leaving 2 bases between. The DNA of the CDR3 is TGTGCCAGCAGCCAAGTTTCCTACGAGCAGTACTTC. Encoded protein: CASSQVSYEQYF.

This clonotype was seen repeatedly, ten times or more. J is TRBJ2-7 and V is TRBV7-2, with no clear D. Germline lookup yields CDR1 SGHTA and CDR2 FQGNSA. V was pared by 7 bases and J by 1 base, with 14 bases between. This CDR3 spans 14 amino acids. Written as DNA, the CDR3 is TGTGCCAGCACCGGTTGGGGATCGTCCTACGAGCAGTACTTC. It is translated as CASTGWGSSYEQYF. The full variable domain, completed using reference TRBV7-2 and TRBJ2-7, is GAGVSQSPSNKVTEKGKDVELRCDPISGHTALYWYRQSLGQGLEFLIYFQGNSAPDKSGLPSDRFSAERTGGSVSTLTIQRTQQEDSAVYLCASTGWGSSYEQYFGPGTRLTVT.

The chain uses TRBV10-3 and TRBJ1-1; the match to TRBD1 covers 8 bases. Losses at the gene ends were 3 bases for V and 2 bases for J; bases not matched to a gene: 5. Germline CDR1 ENHRY, CDR2 SYGVKD. The CDR3 runs 15 residues. This CDR3 reads CAISDPGQANTEAFF. For the CDR3, the DNA is TGTGCCATCAGTGATCCGGGACAGGCCAACACTGAAGCTTTCTTT.

This clonotype has more than one count but fewer than ten. The V gene is TRBV30, the J gene TRBJ2-3, with 12 nucleotides matching TRBD2. The CDR3 sequence is 19 residues long. The junction had 16 bases not matched to a gene; V was cut back by 4 bases and J by 2 bases. CDR1 GTSNPN and CDR2 SVGIG come from the germline V gene (reference sequence). Written as DNA, the CDR3 is TGTGCCTGGAAGAAGGGGGTGCTAGCGGGAGGGCAGGTCACAGATACGCAGTATTTT. Its translation is CAWKKGVLAGGQVTDTQYF.

The V call is TRBV30, the J call TRBJ1-1; possibly TRBD1 for D (5 bases). The CDR3 is 14 amino acids. Deletions cut 4 bases from V and 1 base from J, with 13 bases between. The germline V gene has CDR1 GTSNPN and CDR2 SVGIG (reference sequence). CDR3 sequence reads: CAWNRGRGNTEAFF. CDR3 nucleotide sequence: TGTGCCTGGAACCGGGGCCGAGGGAACACTGAAGCTTTCTTT.

This chain joins TRBV7-6 and TRBJ1-4; D gene ambiguous. V was trimmed by 4 bases and J by 8 bases, leaving 11 bases between them. The length of the CDR3 is 13 residues. CDR1 SGHVS and CDR2 FNYEAQ come from the germline V gene. The CDR3 sequence is CASSSRPREKLFF. CDR3 nucleotides: TGTGCCAGCAGCTCCCGACCGAGGGAAAAACTGTTTTTT.

This clonotype has a count of ten or more. The chain has TRBV19 and TRBJ2-7; perhaps TRBD2 as D (6 bases). Trimming shortened V by 10 bases and J by 6 bases, and 16 bases separated the two germline ends. The CDR3 is made up of 12 amino acids. Germline CDR1 and CDR2: LNHDA and SQIVND (reference sequence). CDR3 nucleotide sequence: TGTGCCACCGGGACTCTCGTCGGCGAGCAGTACTTC. Its translation is CATGTLVGEQYF.

The table lists this clonotype with a few counts. The chain joins TRBV29-1 to TRBJ2-3, with TRBD2 matching over 13 bases. Germline V gene data show CDR1 as SQVTM and CDR2 as ANQGSEA. The CDR3 runs 16 residues. With V trimmed by 6 bases and J by 0 bases, 6 bases remained unmatched. CDR3 DNA sequence: TGCAGCGTCCACGGGACTAGCGGGACTAGCACAGATACGCAGTATTTT. This gives the protein CSVHGTSGTSTDTQYF.

The chain is built from TRBV7-9 and TRBJ1-2, with unresolved D. The germline V gene encodes CDR1 SEHNR and CDR2 FQNEAQ (reference sequence). The V end lost 5 bases, the J end lost 4 bases, and 14 bases lay between the germline ends. The length of the CDR3 is 14 residues. In DNA, the CDR3 is TGTGCCAGCAGCCCCCGTGGTCGAAGCTATGGCTACACCTTC. It translates to CASSPRGRSYGYTF.

This clonotype was recorded at least ten times. The chain is built from TRBV7-2 and TRBJ2-7; D ambiguous. CDR1 is SGHTA and CDR2 is FQGNSA in the germline V gene. The CDR3 sequence is 14 residues long. V dropped 3 bases and J dropped 5 bases, with 14 bases sitting between them. CDR3: CASSLTLVTHEQYF. DNA for the CDR3: TGTGCCAGCAGCTTGACGCTAGTTACCCACGAGCAGTACTTC.